These T cell receptor beta chains were read from a single sample in a study of shared clonotypes between healthy human individuals. Assay: immunoSEQ multiplex PCR; the TCRdb copy retains only in-frame clones and omits some. The sample lists about 1 million clones; 65% to 75% were seen once. Sequenced input: memory CD4+ T cells sorted from blood. Receptors originate from a man aged 18-30 years in good health. The conserved cysteine and the conserved F or W are not part of the CDR3 here. The order of the fields is CDR3 protein, V gene, J gene.

CDR3aa: ASSLEQGAYEQY; v_gene: TRBV7-9; j_gene: TRBJ2-7
CDR3aa: ASTLEAGPYLKNEQY; v_gene: TRBV7-8; j_gene: TRBJ2-7
CDR3aa: ASSYRQTGELF; v_gene: TRBV6-5; j_gene: TRBJ2-2
CDR3aa: ASSLGDGNQPQH; v_gene: TRBV5-5; j_gene: TRBJ1-5
CDR3aa: ASSGGTINYGYT; v_gene: TRBV5-1; j_gene: TRBJ1-2
CDR3aa: ASSPPGVGAYGYT; v_gene: TRBV7-2; j_gene: TRBJ1-2
CDR3aa: ASRRTSDTNTQY; v_gene: TRBV28; j_gene: TRBJ2-3
CDR3aa: AWGDRGDYGYT; v_gene: TRBV30; j_gene: TRBJ1-2
CDR3aa: ASSPKPLAGVNNTGELF; v_gene: TRBV11-2; j_gene: TRBJ2-2
CDR3aa: ASSRTDRGNEKLF; v_gene: TRBV4-1; j_gene: TRBJ1-4
CDR3aa: ASSVDSRTEQY; v_gene: TRBV7-7; j_gene: TRBJ2-7
CDR3aa: ASGLVWGGGTDTQY; v_gene: TRBV12-5; j_gene: TRBJ2-3
CDR3aa: ASSLGLIAYAGELF; v_gene: TRBV7-9; j_gene: TRBJ2-2
CDR3aa: ASSRAGGFFGNTIY; v_gene: TRBV14; j_gene: TRBJ1-3
CDR3aa: AWSVEWSATEAF; v_gene: TRBV30; j_gene: TRBJ1-1
CDR3aa: ASSLASDTQY; v_gene: TRBV7-2; j_gene: TRBJ2-3
CDR3aa: ASSLVQENSPLH; v_gene: TRBV5-1; j_gene: TRBJ1-6
CDR3aa: ASSEALSRIQETQY; v_gene: TRBV2; j_gene: TRBJ2-5
CDR3aa: ASSPERQGGYEQY; v_gene: TRBV5-1; j_gene: TRBJ2-7
CDR3aa: ASSQDLSGVVETQY; v_gene: TRBV4-1; j_gene: TRBJ2-5
CDR3aa: ASTYGQTNYGYT; v_gene: TRBV7-2; j_gene: TRBJ1-2
CDR3aa: ASSLLAGSFTDTQY; v_gene: TRBV7-2; j_gene: TRBJ2-3
CDR3aa: ASTLNSNQPQH; v_gene: TRBV2; j_gene: TRBJ1-5
CDR3aa: ASSSTGDTYEQY; v_gene: TRBV5-4; j_gene: TRBJ2-7
CDR3aa: ASSSGRRGYQETQY; v_gene: TRBV7-7; j_gene: TRBJ2-5
CDR3aa: ASSLARRGARNEQF; v_gene: TRBV7-2; j_gene: TRBJ2-1
CDR3aa: ASSHDRDIRNSPLH; v_gene: TRBV7-2; j_gene: TRBJ1-6
CDR3aa: ASSQESEGGNIQY; v_gene: TRBV4-2; j_gene: TRBJ2-4
CDR3aa: AWSNRGNEQY; v_gene: TRBV30; j_gene: TRBJ2-7
CDR3aa: ASSLMPFGRQF; v_gene: TRBV27; j_gene: TRBJ2-1
CDR3aa: ASSLSRWTEAF; v_gene: TRBV28; j_gene: TRBJ1-1
CDR3aa: AWSRGQFPYEQY; v_gene: TRBV30; j_gene: TRBJ2-7
CDR3aa: ASSQIILAGQNEQF; v_gene: TRBV4-1; j_gene: TRBJ2-1
CDR3aa: ASSQARSTDTQY; v_gene: TRBV2; j_gene: TRBJ2-3
CDR3aa: ASSLLAGGTGELF; v_gene: TRBV7-8; j_gene: TRBJ2-2
CDR3aa: ASSLVNTFQETQY; v_gene: TRBV7-2; j_gene: TRBJ2-5
CDR3aa: ASSTLRSGNQPQH; v_gene: TRBV6-1; j_gene: TRBJ1-5
CDR3aa: ASSSRTGLGGEQY; v_gene: TRBV7-2; j_gene: TRBJ2-7
CDR3aa: ASGFHEKLF; v_gene: TRBV7-2; j_gene: TRBJ1-4
CDR3aa: ASSLEGEFGYT; v_gene: TRBV5-1; j_gene: TRBJ1-2
CDR3aa: ASSEVGGGELF; v_gene: TRBV6-1; j_gene: TRBJ2-2
CDR3aa: ASSTRGTGDTEAF; v_gene: TRBV18; j_gene: TRBJ1-1
CDR3aa: ASSLVGGSGANVLT; v_gene: TRBV7-2; j_gene: TRBJ2-6
CDR3aa: ASSDGYNSPLH; v_gene: TRBV6-5; j_gene: TRBJ1-6
CDR3aa: ASSQFVGELF; v_gene: TRBV6-5; j_gene: TRBJ2-2
CDR3aa: ASSRRGTGSGANVLT; v_gene: TRBV7-2; j_gene: TRBJ2-6
CDR3aa: ASSLAGGPYEQY; v_gene: TRBV5-5; j_gene: TRBJ2-7
CDR3aa: ASSGTPVNYGYT; v_gene: TRBV28; j_gene: TRBJ1-2
CDR3aa: ASSRQGPETQY; v_gene: TRBV28; j_gene: TRBJ2-5
CDR3aa: ASKATSAPQETQY; v_gene: TRBV2; j_gene: TRBJ2-5
CDR3aa: ASTKAQGLPYEQY; v_gene: TRBV6-1; j_gene: TRBJ2-7
CDR3aa: ASSIQPGNEQF; v_gene: TRBV7-2; j_gene: TRBJ2-1
CDR3aa: ASMPGGKNYGYT; v_gene: TRBV6-1; j_gene: TRBJ1-2
CDR3aa: ASRVSRDRPETQY; v_gene: TRBV6-1; j_gene: TRBJ2-5
CDR3aa: ASSSGQGWRETQY; v_gene: TRBV2; j_gene: TRBJ2-5
CDR3aa: ASSPTDPQH; v_gene: TRBV6-5; j_gene: TRBJ1-5
CDR3aa: ASAGRNTGELF; v_gene: TRBV12-5; j_gene: TRBJ2-2
CDR3aa: ASSFIASTGELF; v_gene: TRBV11-2; j_gene: TRBJ2-2
CDR3aa: AWGTGDTIY; v_gene: TRBV30; j_gene: TRBJ1-3
CDR3aa: ASSPNPGNYGYT; v_gene: TRBV18; j_gene: TRBJ1-2